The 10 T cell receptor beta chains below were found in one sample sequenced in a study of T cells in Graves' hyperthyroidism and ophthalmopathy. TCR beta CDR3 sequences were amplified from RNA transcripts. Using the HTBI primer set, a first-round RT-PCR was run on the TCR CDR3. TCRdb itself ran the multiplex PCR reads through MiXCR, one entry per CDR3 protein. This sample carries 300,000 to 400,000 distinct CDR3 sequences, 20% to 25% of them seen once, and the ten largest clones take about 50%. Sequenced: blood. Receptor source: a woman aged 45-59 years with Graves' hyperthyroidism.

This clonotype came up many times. CDR3 residues: CASSQDRAQPQHF. The CDR3 nucleotides read TGTGCCAGCAGCCAAGATCGGGCCCAGCCCCAGCATTTT. This chain connects TRBV3-1 to TRBJ1-5, with D unclear. Germline loops: CDR1 LGHDT, CDR2 YNNKEL (reference sequence). V was pared by 0 bases and J by 7 bases, with 7 bases between. The CDR3 has 13 amino acids.

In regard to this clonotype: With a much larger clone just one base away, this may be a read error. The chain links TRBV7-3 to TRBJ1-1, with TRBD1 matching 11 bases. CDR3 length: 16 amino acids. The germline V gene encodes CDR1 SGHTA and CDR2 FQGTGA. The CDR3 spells CASSPAGTGGRTEASF. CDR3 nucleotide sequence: TGTGCCAGCAGCCCCGCCGGGACAGGGGGACGAACTGAAGCTTCCTTT.

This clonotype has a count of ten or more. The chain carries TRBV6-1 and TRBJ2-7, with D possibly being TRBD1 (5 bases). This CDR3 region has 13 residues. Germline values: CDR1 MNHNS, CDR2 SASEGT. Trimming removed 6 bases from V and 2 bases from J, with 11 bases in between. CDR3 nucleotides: TGTGCCAGCAGCGCATCAGGGCCCTACGAGCAGTACTTC. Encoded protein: CASSASGPYEQYF.

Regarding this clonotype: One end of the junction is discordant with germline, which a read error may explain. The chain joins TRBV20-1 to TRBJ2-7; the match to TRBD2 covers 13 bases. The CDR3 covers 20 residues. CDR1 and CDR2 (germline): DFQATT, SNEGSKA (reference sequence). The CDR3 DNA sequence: TGCAGTGCTAGCTTTTCACCGGGACTAGCGGGAAGAAGGGGGTCCTACAAGCAGTACTTC. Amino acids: CSASFSPGLAGRRGSYKQYF.

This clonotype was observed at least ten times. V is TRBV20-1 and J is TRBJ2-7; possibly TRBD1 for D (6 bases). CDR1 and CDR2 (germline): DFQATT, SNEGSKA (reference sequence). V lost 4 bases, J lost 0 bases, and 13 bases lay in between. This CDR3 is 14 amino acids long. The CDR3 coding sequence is TGCAGTGCTATCCCAGACAGGTTCTCCTACGAGCAGTACTTC. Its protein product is CSAIPDRFSYEQYF.

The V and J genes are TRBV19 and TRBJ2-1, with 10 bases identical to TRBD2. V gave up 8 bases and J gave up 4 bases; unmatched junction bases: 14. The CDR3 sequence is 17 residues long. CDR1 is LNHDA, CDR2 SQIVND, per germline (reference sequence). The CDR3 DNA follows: TGTGCCAGTTCACTGGGCCTAGCGGGAGATCTATACAATGAGCAGTTCTTC. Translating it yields CASSLGLAGDLYNEQFF.

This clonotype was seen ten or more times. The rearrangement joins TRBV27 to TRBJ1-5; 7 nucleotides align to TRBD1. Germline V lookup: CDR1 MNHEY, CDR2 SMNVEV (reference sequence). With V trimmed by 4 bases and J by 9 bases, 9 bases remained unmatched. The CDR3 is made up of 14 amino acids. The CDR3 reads CASSSRTGLGPQHF. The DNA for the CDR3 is TGTGCCAGCAGTTCACGGACAGGTCTAGGGCCCCAGCATTTT.

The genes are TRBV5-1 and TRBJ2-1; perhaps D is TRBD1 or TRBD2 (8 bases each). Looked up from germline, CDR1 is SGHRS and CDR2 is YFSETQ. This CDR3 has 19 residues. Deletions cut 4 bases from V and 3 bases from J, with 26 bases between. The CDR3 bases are TGCGCCAGCAGCGCGCCAACAGGGGGGGCAAGCGGGAGCTACAATGAGCAGTTCTTC. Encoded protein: CASSAPTGGASGSYNEQFF.

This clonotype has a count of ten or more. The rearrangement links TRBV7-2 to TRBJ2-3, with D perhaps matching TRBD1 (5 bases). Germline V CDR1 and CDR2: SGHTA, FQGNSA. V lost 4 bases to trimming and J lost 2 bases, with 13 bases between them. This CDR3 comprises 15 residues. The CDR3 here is CASSSLGRSTDTQYF. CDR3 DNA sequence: TGTGCCAGCAGCTCCCTGGGGCGGTCCACAGATACGCAGTATTTT.

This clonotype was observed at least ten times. The CDR3: CASSHRNQGVSGYGYTF. The DNA for the CDR3 is TGTGCCAGCAGCCACCGGAACCAAGGAGTATCCGGCTATGGCTACACCTTC. The gene calls are TRBV14 and TRBJ1-2; D not certain. CDR3 length: 17 residues. The V and J ends lost 3 bases and 4 bases respectively, with 21 bases between them. Germline lookup yields CDR1 SGHDN and CDR2 FVKESK.